This T cell receptor beta chain was captured by sequencing in a study of cytomegalovirus exposure and HLA in healthy donors. This PCR relied on a set of 60 Vbeta primers and 13 Jbeta primers. Sequencing was performed with immunoSEQ multiplex PCR; in TCRdb, only in-frame clones are kept and a portion is missing. The sample has some 180,000 clones; roughly 79% are singletons. CDR1 and CDR2 (germline): MNHEY, SMNVEV (reference sequence). Trimming took off 2 bases at V and 9 bases at J, with 8 bases between the two ends. The CDR3 sequence is 12 residues long. Regarding the study as a whole: Some V segments could not be told apart, so they were left out, TRBV6-2 and TRBV6-3 among them. Immune exposure information available was restricted to CMV serostatus.

As for this clone: Antigen: not known.

Material: PBMCs. V gene TRBV27 combines with J gene TRBJ2-1; D remains ambiguous. This TCR was sampled from a male donor in good health and CMV-seronegative. DNA for the CDR3: TGTGCCAGCAGTTTACTAGTTAGTGAGCAGTTCTTC. Translating it yields CASSLLVSEQFF.